This TCR beta chain was sequenced during a study of blood T cell repertoires in COVID-19. For the study at large: Samples taken during acute and convalescent COVID-19 were collected in the United States, Italy and Spain. The cDNA or gDNA used as material had been derived from T cells, B-cell-depleted T cells, or PBMCs.

Under the authors' procedure: Quantification of nucleated cells was approximated via reference gene primer amplification. Assay used: immunoSEQ multiplex PCR; TCRdb lists only in-frame clones, some missing. That table furnishes V, J and clone size, whereas the DNA furnished D and trimming. The sample includes some 52,000 clones, 80% to 90% of them seen just once. In germline, CDR1 is KGHDR, CDR2 SFDVKD. Trimming removed 3 bases from V and 3 bases from J, with 6 bases in between. This CDR3 contains 13 residues. This chain uses TRBV24-1 with TRBJ2-3, with a weak D call TRBD1 (5 bases). Material for sequencing was peripheral blood. The TCR comes from a man aged 70-80 years with acute or convalescent COVID-19. CDR3 nucleotide sequence: TGTGCCACCAGTGATCCAGGGACAGATACGCAGTATTTT. This encodes CATSDPGTDTQYF.